This entry is about one T cell receptor beta chain. What it binds is unknown. This entry comes from a study of T cells after yellow fever vaccination. Study conclusions and caveats: The booster saw the reappearance of most primary-vaccination clones (around 96% CD4, almost 90% CD8).

Germline V gene lookup returns CDR1 DFQATT and CDR2 SNEGSKA (reference sequence). The CDR3 extends over 14 amino acids. The V segment lost 5 bases and the J segment 2 bases; nucleotides outside the gene matches: 5. TCRdb recomputed calls from the 5' RACE reads with MiXCR, one row per CDR3 protein. This table holds about 550,000 distinct CDR3 sequences, roughly 19% found once. The source material was PBMCs, sampled 15 days after the yellow fever booster vaccination. This chain joins TRBV20-1 and TRBJ2-7; 11 positions match TRBD2. This sequence originates from a young man who received the YFV17D yellow fever vaccine. In DNA form, the CDR3 reads TGCAGTGCTTCCGGGACTAGCGGTCCCTACGAGCAGTACTTC. The encoded protein is CSASGTSGPYEQYF.